Listed here are 22 T cell receptor beta chains from one sample, sequenced in a study of shared clonotypes between healthy human individuals. The data were produced by immunoSEQ multiplex PCR, yet TCRdb's version contains in-frame clones alone and is incomplete. The data hold approximately 2.5 million clones, with about 92% observed a single time. Specimen: naive CD4+ T cells sorted from blood. Subset noted: CD45RA+ positively selected. These receptors were collected from a man between 18 and 29 years old in good health.

This clone has a handful of counts. The chain employs TRBV28 and TRBJ1-6, with TRBD1 as a possible D gene (5 bases). This CDR3 is built from 14 residues. CDR1 and CDR2 (germline): MDHEN, SYDVKM. Trimming pared 3 bases from V and 10 bases from J, leaving 13 bases between. The CDR3 loop reads CASSFVQGASPLHF. Here the CDR3 DNA reads TGTGCCAGCAGTTTCGTGCAGGGAGCCTCACCCCTCCACTTT.

The chain links TRBV30 to TRBJ1-2; the D gene is possibly TRBD1 (6 bases). The germline V gene encodes CDR1 GTSNPN and CDR2 SVGIG (reference sequence). CDR3 length: 13 residues. The CDR3 coding sequence is TGTGCGGGGGCTTTGCAGAATCAATACGGCTACACCTTC. Translation: CAGALQNQYGYTF. Variable domain in full (rest from reference TRBV30 and TRBJ1-2): SQTIHQWPATLVQPVGSPLSLECTVEGTSNPNLYWYRQAAGRGLQLLFYSVGIGQISSEVPQNLSASRPQDRQFILSSKKLLLSDSGFYLCAGALQNQYGYTFGSGTRLTVV.

This chain joins TRBV5-1 and TRBJ1-1; D is unresolved. The CDR3 runs 14 residues. Trimming pared 4 bases from V and 1 base from J, leaving 11 bases between. Germline loops: CDR1 SGHRS, CDR2 YFSETQ. This chain's CDR3 is CASSGTGQNTEAFF. CDR3 DNA: TGCGCCAGCAGCGGCACCGGCCAGAACACTGAAGCTTTCTTT.

The rearrangement uses TRBV14 and TRBJ1-6; D is unresolved. This CDR3 has 16 amino acids. Per the germline V gene, CDR1 is SGHDN and CDR2 is FVKESK. V was trimmed by 4 bases and J by 6 bases, leaving 16 bases between them. CDR3 loop: CASSRQGGSFNSPLHF. The CDR3 nucleotides read TGTGCCAGCAGCCGCCAAGGCGGTAGTTTTAATTCACCCCTCCACTTT.

The gene calls are TRBV5-1 and TRBJ2-3, with D tentatively TRBD2 (5 bases). V dropped 0 bases and J dropped 4 bases, with 12 bases sitting between them. Germline assignment: CDR1 SGHRS and CDR2 YFSETQ. The CDR3 has 15 residues. CDR3 sequence: CASSLARGGPDTQYF. In nucleotides, the CDR3 is TGCGCCAGCAGCTTGGCTCGGGGTGGGCCAGATACGCAGTATTTT.

The rearrangement joins TRBV19 to TRBJ1-5; the match to TRBD1 covers 10 bases. Trimming cost V 8 bases and J 2 bases; bases outside gene matches: 6. This CDR3 has 15 residues. Germline V gene sequence: CDR1 LNHDA, CDR2 SQIVND (reference sequence). The CDR3 DNA reads as TGTGCCAGTCGAGGTGGGACAGGGGGCAATCAGCCCCAGCATTTT. Translation gives CASRGGTGGNQPQHF.

The rearrangement joins TRBV5-1 to TRBJ1-6; D possibly corresponds to TRBD1 (6 bases). Trimming cost V 0 bases and J 5 bases, with 12 bases left between them. The CDR3 sequence is 16 residues long. Germline V gene data show CDR1 as SGHRS and CDR2 as YFSETQ. CDR3 in amino acids: CASSLDVQGNNSPLHF. The CDR3 coding sequence is TGCGCCAGCAGCTTGGATGTACAGGGAAATAATTCACCCCTCCACTTT.

On this clone: This sample also contains other DNA sequences that code for the same CDR3. V and J are TRBV2 and TRBJ2-5; D gene ambiguous. Trimming cost V 1 base and J 4 bases, with 7 bases left between them. CDR3 length: 13 residues. CDR1 SNHLY and CDR2 FYNNEI come from the germline V gene. The CDR3 nucleotides are TGTGCCAGCAGTGAAGAACGAAGAGAGACCCAGTACTTC. This sequence encodes CASSEERRETQYF.

The J gene is TRBJ2-7, the V gene TRBV5-4, with 9 bases identical to TRBD1. Unmatched junction bases numbered 9, after V lost 3 bases and J lost 8 bases. The length of the CDR3 is 14 residues. Germline CDR1 is SGHNT and CDR2 is YYREEE (reference sequence). CDR3 residues: CASSYPGQGNKQYF. In DNA form, the CDR3 reads TGTGCCAGCAGCTACCCGGGACAGGGAAATAAGCAGTACTTC.

This chain links TRBV5-5 with TRBJ2-5, with 10 bases identical to TRBD2. Germline CDR1 SGHKS, CDR2 YYEKEE (reference sequence). V lost 0 bases and J lost 9; bases outside the gene matches: 8. This CDR3 region has 15 residues. The CDR3 loop reads CASSLGSSGSSAQYF. DNA for the CDR3: TGTGCCAGCAGCTTGGGTTCTAGCGGGAGCTCGGCCCAGTACTTC.

The chain carries TRBV4-2 and TRBJ1-1; D gene ambiguous. Germline assignment: CDR1 LGHNA and CDR2 YNFKEQ. V was shortened by 1 base and J by 4 bases, with 13 bases between the two germline ends. This CDR3 contains 15 residues. The CDR3: CASSQGEGGGTEAFF. For the CDR3, the DNA is TGTGCCAGCAGCCAAGGGGAGGGAGGAGGCACTGAAGCTTTCTTT.

CDR3 sequence (DNA): TGTGCCAGCAGCGTAAAAGGGGTCGGGGAGCTGTTTTTT. This gives the protein CASSVKGVGELFF. The chain has TRBV5-5 and TRBJ2-2; D is possibly TRBD1 (5 bases). Germline lookup yields CDR1 SGHKS and CDR2 YYEKEE (reference sequence). The V end lost 4 bases, the J end lost 7 bases, and 11 bases lay between the germline ends. This CDR3 spans 13 amino acids.

The genes are TRBV19 and TRBJ1-5; 9 bases are shared with TRBD1. With 6 bases clipped from V and 6 bases from J, the junction kept 9 bases outside the gene matches. The CDR3 is 15 amino acids. Germline CDR1 reads LNHDA; CDR2 reads SQIVND (reference sequence). CDR3 coding DNA: TGTGCCAGTAGACCGGGACAGGGTAGGAGTCAGCCCCAGCATTTT. It specifies CASRPGQGRSQPQHF.

The sample holds a few counts of this clone. The sample holds other DNA sequences that translate to the same CDR3. The chain is built from TRBV2 and TRBJ1-3; D unclear. The germline V gene has CDR1 SNHLY and CDR2 FYNNEI. The length of the CDR3 is 12 residues. V was pared by 4 bases and J by 4 bases, with 5 bases between. The CDR3 DNA is TGTGCCAGCAGTGTAACGGGAAACACCATATATTTT. Its protein product is CASSVTGNTIYF.

The chain joins TRBV2 to TRBJ2-2, with D uncertain. CDR1 is SNHLY, CDR2 FYNNEI, per germline. Between the trimmed V and J ends, which lost 4 bases and 5 bases, there was a span of 5 bases. This CDR3 is built from 12 residues. The CDR3: CASSAGTGELFF. CDR3 sequence (DNA): TGTGCCAGCAGTGCTGGGACCGGGGAGCTGTTTTTT.

The rearrangement joins TRBV11-2 to TRBJ2-7, with unresolved D. This CDR3 spans 11 amino acids. The germline CDR1 and CDR2 sequences are SGHAT and FQNNGV. V was shortened by 7 bases and J by 6 bases, with 10 bases between the two germline ends. CDR3 in DNA: TGTGCCAGCAACCTTGGGCGCGAGCAGTACTTC. Translating it yields CASNLGREQYF.

The J gene is TRBJ2-1, the V gene TRBV11-2; 7 bases agree with TRBD2. With V trimmed by 7 bases and J by 8 bases, 14 bases remained unmatched. Germline V gene sequence: CDR1 SGHAT, CDR2 FQNNGV. This CDR3 contains 15 residues. CDR3 bases: TGTGCCAGCAACAATCTGGCGGGAGTCGGGGATGAGCAGTTCTTC. The encoded protein is CASNNLAGVGDEQFF.

Notes on this clone: Other DNA sequences in the sample encode the same CDR3. This rearrangement joins TRBV6-1 to TRBJ2-7; perhaps TRBD1 as D (5 bases). V was pared by 1 base and J by 4 bases, with 8 bases between. Germline V gives CDR1 MNHNS, CDR2 SASEGT. The CDR3 contains 13 residues. In nucleotides, the CDR3 is TGTGCCAGCAGTGAAGTGCCAGGGTACGAGCAGTACTTC. Amino acid sequence: CASSEVPGYEQYF.

The chain joins TRBV5-4 to TRBJ2-5; 9 positions match TRBD2. The V and J ends lost 3 bases and 2 bases, in that order; junction bases with no gene match: 2. Germline assignment: CDR1 SGHNT and CDR2 YYREEE (reference sequence). This CDR3 has 14 amino acids. CDR3 in amino acids: CASSSSGRQETQYF. The DNA for the CDR3 is TGTGCCAGCAGCTCCAGCGGGAGGCAAGAGACCCAGTACTTC.

The chain uses TRBV7-2 and TRBJ2-6; 12 bases line up with TRBD1. The CDR3 spans 18 residues. CDR1 SGHTA and CDR2 FQGNSA come from the germline V gene. The trim removed 2 bases at V and 2 bases at J, leaving 4 bases unmatched. CDR3 amino acids: CASSLTGTGGTGANVLTF. CDR3 nucleotides: TGTGCCAGCAGCTTAACCGGGACAGGGGGCACTGGGGCCAACGTCCTGACTTTC. Filled out from reference TRBV7-2 and TRBJ2-6, the complete variable domain reads GAGVSQSPSNKVTEKGKDVELRCDPISGHTALYWYRQSLGQGLEFLIYFQGNSAPDKSGLPSDRFSAERTGGSVSTLTIQRTQQEDSAVYLCASSLTGTGGTGANVLTFGAGSRLTVL.

This clone has more than one count but fewer than ten. The sample carries other DNA sequences with the same CDR3. CDR3 sequence: CASSPDRGSYNEQFF. The DNA for the CDR3 is TGTGCCAGCAGCCCAGACAGGGGCTCCTACAATGAGCAGTTCTTC. The chain carries TRBV7-2 and TRBJ2-1, with 8 bases that match TRBD1. The germline CDR1 and CDR2 sequences are SGHTA and FQGNSA. The CDR3 is 15 amino acids. With 5 bases clipped from V and 0 bases from J, the junction kept 3 bases outside the gene matches.

This clone was counted only a few times. The chain recombines TRBV10-1 with TRBJ2-7; D gene unclear. The CDR3 runs 12 residues. The V end was cut by 3 bases, the J end by 2 bases, with 5 bases between. The germline gives CDR1 WNHNN, CDR2 SYGVQD (reference sequence). CDR3 protein: CASSDRTYEQYF. The DNA of the CDR3 is TGCGCCAGCAGTGACAGAACCTACGAGCAGTACTTC.